This note documents a single T cell receptor (beta chain) sequence. No antigen is known for it. With 60 Vbeta and 13 Jbeta primers, the PCR was carried out. Assay: immunoSEQ multiplex PCR; the TCRdb copy retains only in-frame clones and omits some. The data show 70,000 to 100,000 clones, with less than 70% seen just once and 2.5% to 3% held by the top ten. The sample belongs to a study of cytomegalovirus exposure and HLA in healthy donors. Overall study results and limits: Earlier analysis looked at TCR beta V segments, and most were productive about 87% or about 30% of the time. Using the classifier, cytomegalovirus status was reportedly diagnosed with high specificity and sensitivity. According to a later analysis, donors in an Asian-associated ancestry cluster reportedly had fewer N-insertions than the roughly 640-donor mean. With further analysis later on, most CMV-associated TCR beta chains appeared HLA-restricted.

The sequence derives from a man aged 45 to 65 in good health and CMV-seronegative. Sequencing used PBMCs.

CDR3 nucleotides: TGTGCCAGCAGCACCCAGGGTCTAGCGGGGGCCAACTCCTACAATGAGCAGTTCTTC. This sequence encodes CASSTQGLAGANSYNEQFF. The chain combines TRBV13 with TRBJ2-1, with 10 nucleotides matching TRBD2. After removal of 5 bases from V and 0 bases from J, the junction contained 13 bases not matched to a gene. This CDR3 has 19 residues. Germline CDR1 PRHDT, CDR2 FYEKMQ (reference sequence).